These 5 T cell receptor beta chains originate from one sample sequenced in a study of blood T cell repertoires in COVID-19. The data were produced by immunoSEQ multiplex PCR, yet TCRdb's version contains in-frame clones alone and is incomplete. The sample consists of 140,000 or so clones, around four fifths of them appearing once. Input material: PBMCs or T cells enriched from blood (not recorded which). The source is a woman aged 45 to 65 with acute COVID-19.

The table lists this clone with a few counts. The chain is built from TRBV9 and TRBJ1-1; 9 bases align to TRBD1. CDR1 and CDR2 from the germline V gene are SGDLS and YYNGEE. V shed 3 bases, J shed 1 base, and the junction held 4 bases outside the gene matches. The CDR3 has 15 amino acids. The CDR3 nucleotides are TGTGCCAGCAGCGAGGGGACAGGGTGGAACACTGAAGCTTTCTTT. Translated, it gives CASSEGTGWNTEAFF.

This clone was picked up one time. In nucleotides, the CDR3 is TGTGCCAGCAGAACAACACAGAGCTCCTACGAGCAGTACTTC. Translation: CASRTTQSSYEQYF. V usage is TRBV6-5 and J usage is TRBJ2-7; D ambiguous. This CDR3 is 14 amino acids long. V gave up 6 bases and J gave up 0 bases, with 12 bases separating them. The germline V gene has CDR1 MNHEY and CDR2 SVGAGI.

The chain is built from TRBV15 and TRBJ1-4; TRBD1 matches 8 bases. V shed 1 base, J shed 9 bases, and the junction held 7 bases outside the gene matches. Germline V lookup: CDR1 LNHNV, CDR2 YYDKDF (reference sequence). The CDR3 is made up of 15 amino acids. The CDR3 DNA follows: TGTGCCACCAGCAGAGTACCAGGGGGCCAGAAAAAACTGTTTTTT. Its translation is CATSRVPGGQKKLFF.

The table lists this clone with a few counts. This chain links TRBV9 with TRBJ2-1; the D gene is possibly TRBD2 (7 bases). This CDR3 has 17 amino acids. Between the trimmed V and J ends, which lost 0 bases and 6 bases, there was a span of 19 bases. Germline values: CDR1 SGDLS, CDR2 YYNGEE. The CDR3 region has the DNA TGTGCCAGCAGCGTAGAGGGGAGGGGGGTAGCGGCCAATGAGCAGTTCTTC. Translated: CASSVEGRGVAANEQFF.

This rearrangement joins TRBV28 to TRBJ2-3, with 10 bases identical to TRBD1. The germline gives CDR1 MDHEN, CDR2 SYDVKM. J was trimmed by 5 bases and V by 6 bases; bases with no gene match: 11. CDR3 length: 16 amino acids. The CDR3 is CASSAYGTGEQDTQYF. CDR3 DNA: TGTGCCAGCAGCGCATACGGGACAGGGGAACAAGATACGCAGTATTTT.